This T cell receptor beta chain was captured by sequencing in a study of T cells in Graves' hyperthyroidism and ophthalmopathy. Exclusion of patients followed from uncontrolled infection, other autoimmune disease, pregnancy or lactation. Diagnostic assessment was based on clinical symptoms, serum thyroxine and TRAb, thyroid ultrasound and orbital computed tomography. Fresh peripheral blood, 10 ml, yielded the PBMCs. In this sample, this clonotype turned up a few times. The antigen remains unidentified. RNA transcripts gave rise to amplified TCR beta CDR3 regions. The HTBI primer set served for first-round RT-PCR of the TCR CDR3. TCRdb re-derived calls from the multiplex PCR reads in MiXCR, one entry per CDR3 protein. The sample gives about 530,000 distinct CDR3 sequences, approximately 17% of which show up once; around 17% is in the top ten. V lost 6 bases, J lost 0 bases, and 11 bases lay in between. The CDR3 contains 15 residues.

The study, taken as a whole, reports: Most clonotypes expanded in the thyroid (above 0.001) were also present in blood.

This sequence originates from a woman between 18 and 29 years old with Graves' ophthalmopathy. Sequencing input: blood. This chain uses TRBV12-3 or TRBV12-4 with TRBJ2-2; D unresolved. As DNA, the CDR3 is TGTGCCAGCAGACCCAAAGGGTCGAACACCGGGGAGCTGTTTTTT. It yields the protein CASRPKGSNTGELFF.